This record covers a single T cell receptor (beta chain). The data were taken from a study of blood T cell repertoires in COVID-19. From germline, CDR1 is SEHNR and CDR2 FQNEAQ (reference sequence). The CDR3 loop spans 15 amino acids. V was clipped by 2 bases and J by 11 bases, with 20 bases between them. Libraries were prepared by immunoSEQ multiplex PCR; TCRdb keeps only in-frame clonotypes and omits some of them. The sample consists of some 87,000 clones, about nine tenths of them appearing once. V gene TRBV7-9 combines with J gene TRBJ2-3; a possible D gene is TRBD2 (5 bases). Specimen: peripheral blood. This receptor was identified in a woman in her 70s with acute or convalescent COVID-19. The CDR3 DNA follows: TGTGCCAGCAGCTTACGATATTTGGGAGATGGAGGGCAGTATTTT. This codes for CASSLRYLGDGGQYF.